A single T cell receptor beta chain is shown here with its context. Antigen: not known. These data originate in a study of beta chain features in type 1 diabetes. Whole-study findings and limits: A greater similarity of naive, central memory and Treg TCRB repertoires was seen among patients than among healthy donors.

The CDR3 spans 14 residues. J was trimmed by 2 bases and V by 6 bases; bases with no gene match: 5. Germline CDR1 KGHSH, CDR2 LQKENI. All of the isolated RNA was reverse transcribed, so expressed TCRB transcripts were sequenced. Produced via immunoSEQ multiplex PCR; TCRdb's table is partial and in-frame only. The sample lists around 430,000 clones, 30% occurring once. A single heparinised blood sample, averaging approximately 0.12 L, was obtained per donor. The chain carries TRBV18 and TRBJ2-3, with 7 bases lining up with TRBD1. The sample comprised naive CD4+ T cells from blood. The origin of this receptor is a young man in good health. The CDR3 DNA reads TGTGCCAGCTCCCCCGGACAGGACACAGATACGCAGTATTTT. It translates to CASSPGQDTDTQYF.